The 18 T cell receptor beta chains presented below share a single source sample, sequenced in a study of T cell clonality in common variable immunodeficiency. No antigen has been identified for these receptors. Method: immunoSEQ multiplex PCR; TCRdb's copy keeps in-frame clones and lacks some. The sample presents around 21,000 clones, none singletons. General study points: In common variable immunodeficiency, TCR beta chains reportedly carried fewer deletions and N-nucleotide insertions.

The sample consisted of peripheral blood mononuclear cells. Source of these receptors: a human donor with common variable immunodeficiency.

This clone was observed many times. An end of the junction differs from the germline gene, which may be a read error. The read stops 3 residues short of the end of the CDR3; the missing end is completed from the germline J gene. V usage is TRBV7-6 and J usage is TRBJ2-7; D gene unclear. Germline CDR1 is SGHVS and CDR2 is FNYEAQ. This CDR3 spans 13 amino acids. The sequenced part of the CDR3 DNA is TGTGCCAGCAGCTTAGGTCCCTCCGACGAG. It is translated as CASSLGPSDE. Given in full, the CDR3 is CASSLGPSDEQYF.

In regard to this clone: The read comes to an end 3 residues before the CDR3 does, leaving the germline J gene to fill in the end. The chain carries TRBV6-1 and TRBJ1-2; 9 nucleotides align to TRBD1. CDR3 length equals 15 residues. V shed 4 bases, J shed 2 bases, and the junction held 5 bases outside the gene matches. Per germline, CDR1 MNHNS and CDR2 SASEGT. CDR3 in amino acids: CASSATGGGNYGYTF. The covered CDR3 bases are TGTGCCAGCAGTGCGACAGGGGGAGGAAACTATGGC.

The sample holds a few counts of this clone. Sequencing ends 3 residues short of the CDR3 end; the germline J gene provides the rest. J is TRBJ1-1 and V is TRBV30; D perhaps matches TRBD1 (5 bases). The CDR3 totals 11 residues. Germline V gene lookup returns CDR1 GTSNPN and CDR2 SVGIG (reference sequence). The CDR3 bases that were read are TGTGCCTGGAGTGTGTGGGGCGAA. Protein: CAWSVWGE. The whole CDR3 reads CAWSVWGEAFF.

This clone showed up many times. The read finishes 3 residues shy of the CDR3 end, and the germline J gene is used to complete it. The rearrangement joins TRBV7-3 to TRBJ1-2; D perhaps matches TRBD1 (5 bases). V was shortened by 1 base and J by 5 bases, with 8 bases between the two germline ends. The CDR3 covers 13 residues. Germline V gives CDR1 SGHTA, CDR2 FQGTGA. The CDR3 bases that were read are TGTGCCAGCAGCTTAAATCCAGGGTATGGC. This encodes CASSLNPGYG. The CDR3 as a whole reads CASSLNPGYGYTF.

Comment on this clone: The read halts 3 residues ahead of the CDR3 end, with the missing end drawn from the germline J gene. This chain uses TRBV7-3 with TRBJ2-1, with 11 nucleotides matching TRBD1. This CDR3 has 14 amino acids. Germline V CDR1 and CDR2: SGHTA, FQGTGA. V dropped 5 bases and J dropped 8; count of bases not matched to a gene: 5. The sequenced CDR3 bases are TGTGCCAGCAGCCAGGACAGGGGGCGCGATGAG. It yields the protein CASSQDRGRDE. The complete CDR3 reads CASSQDRGRDEQFF.

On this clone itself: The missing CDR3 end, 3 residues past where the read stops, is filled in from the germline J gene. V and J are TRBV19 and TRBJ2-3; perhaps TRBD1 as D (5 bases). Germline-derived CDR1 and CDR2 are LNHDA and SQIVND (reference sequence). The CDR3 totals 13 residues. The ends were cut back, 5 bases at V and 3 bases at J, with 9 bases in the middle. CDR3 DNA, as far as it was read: TGTGCCAGTAGTTTACCAGGGACAGATACG. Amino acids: CASSLPGTDT. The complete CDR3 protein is CASSLPGTDTQYF.

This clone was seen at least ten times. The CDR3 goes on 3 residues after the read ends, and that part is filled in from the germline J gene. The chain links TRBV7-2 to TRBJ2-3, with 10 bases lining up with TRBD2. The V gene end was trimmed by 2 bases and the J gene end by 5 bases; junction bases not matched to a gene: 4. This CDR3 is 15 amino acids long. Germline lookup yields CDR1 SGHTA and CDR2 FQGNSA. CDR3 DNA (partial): TGTGCCAGCAGCTTACGAGCGGGAGGGAAAGATACG. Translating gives CASSLRAGGKDT. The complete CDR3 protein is CASSLRAGGKDTQYF. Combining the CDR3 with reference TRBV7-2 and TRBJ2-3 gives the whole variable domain GAGVSQSPSNKVTEKGKDVELRCDPISGHTALYWYRQSLGQGLEFLIYFQGNSAPDKSGLPSDRFSAERTGGSVSTLTIQRTQQEDSAVYLCASSLRAGGKDTQYFGPGTRLTVL.

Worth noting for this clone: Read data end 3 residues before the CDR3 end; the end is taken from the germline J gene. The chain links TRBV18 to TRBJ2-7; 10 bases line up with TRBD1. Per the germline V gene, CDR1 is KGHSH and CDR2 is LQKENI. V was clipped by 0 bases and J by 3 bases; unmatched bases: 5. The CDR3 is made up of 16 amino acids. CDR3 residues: CASSPPGTGAFYEQYF. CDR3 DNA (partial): TGTGCCAGCTCACCACCCGGGACAGGGGCCTTCTACGAG.

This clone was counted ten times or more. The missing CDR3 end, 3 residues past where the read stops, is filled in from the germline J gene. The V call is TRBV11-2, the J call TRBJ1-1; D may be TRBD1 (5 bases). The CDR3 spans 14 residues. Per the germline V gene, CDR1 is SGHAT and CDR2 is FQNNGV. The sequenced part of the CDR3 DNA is TGTGCCAGCAGACTGATGGGACTCCACCCCGGG. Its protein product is CASRLMGLHPG. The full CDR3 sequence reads CASRLMGLHPGAFF.

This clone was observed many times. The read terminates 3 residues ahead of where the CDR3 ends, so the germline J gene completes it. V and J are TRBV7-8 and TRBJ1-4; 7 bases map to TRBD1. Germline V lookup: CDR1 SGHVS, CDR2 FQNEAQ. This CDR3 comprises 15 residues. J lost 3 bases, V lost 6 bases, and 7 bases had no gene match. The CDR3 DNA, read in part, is TGTGCCAGCAGTCGTGACAGGGAGGCTAATGAAAAA. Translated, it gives CASSRDREANEK. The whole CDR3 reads CASSRDREANEKLFF.

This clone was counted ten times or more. CDR3 DNA (partial): TGTGCCTGGAGCCTACCCGAGACC. Its translation is CAWSLPET. The CDR3 as a whole reads CAWSLPETQYF. The rearrangement joins TRBV30 to TRBJ2-5; D is undetermined. Sequencing ends 3 residues short of the CDR3 end; the germline J gene provides the rest. Deletions cut 3 bases from V and 5 bases from J, with 7 bases between. Germline V gives CDR1 GTSNPN, CDR2 SVGIG (reference sequence). This CDR3 is 11 amino acids long.

The CDR3 region is CSVEEVGHEQYF. The DNA read from the CDR3 is TGCAGCGTTGAAGAGGTGGGCCACGAG. The chain links TRBV29-1 to TRBJ2-7, with D hard to call. The read comes to an end 3 residues before the CDR3 does, leaving the germline J gene to fill in the end. Trimming removed 0 bases from V and 5 bases from J, with 8 bases in between. Germline loops: CDR1 SQVTM, CDR2 ANQGSEA. The length of the CDR3 is 12 residues.

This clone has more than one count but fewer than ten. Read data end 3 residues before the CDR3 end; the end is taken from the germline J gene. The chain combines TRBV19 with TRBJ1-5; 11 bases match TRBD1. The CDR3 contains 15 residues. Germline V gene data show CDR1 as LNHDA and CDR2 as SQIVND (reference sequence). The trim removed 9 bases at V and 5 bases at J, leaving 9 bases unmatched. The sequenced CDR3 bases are TGTGCCAGCAACCTAGGGACAGGGGGATATCAGCCC. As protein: CASNLGTGGYQP. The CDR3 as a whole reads CASNLGTGGYQPQHF.

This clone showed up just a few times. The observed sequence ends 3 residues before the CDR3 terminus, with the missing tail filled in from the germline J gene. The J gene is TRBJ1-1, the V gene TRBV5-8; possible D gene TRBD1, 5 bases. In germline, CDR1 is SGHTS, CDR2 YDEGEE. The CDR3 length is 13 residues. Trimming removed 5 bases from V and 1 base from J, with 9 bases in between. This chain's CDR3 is CASRRTWNTEAFF. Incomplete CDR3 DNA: TGTGCCAGCAGAAGGACATGGAACACTGAA.

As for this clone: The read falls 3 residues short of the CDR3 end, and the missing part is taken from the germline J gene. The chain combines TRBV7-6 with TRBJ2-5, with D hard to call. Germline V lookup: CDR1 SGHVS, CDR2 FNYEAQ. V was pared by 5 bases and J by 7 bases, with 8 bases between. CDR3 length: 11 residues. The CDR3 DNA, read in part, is TGTGCCAGCAGCGCCCAGCGGACC. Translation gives CASSAQRT. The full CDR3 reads CASSAQRTQYF.

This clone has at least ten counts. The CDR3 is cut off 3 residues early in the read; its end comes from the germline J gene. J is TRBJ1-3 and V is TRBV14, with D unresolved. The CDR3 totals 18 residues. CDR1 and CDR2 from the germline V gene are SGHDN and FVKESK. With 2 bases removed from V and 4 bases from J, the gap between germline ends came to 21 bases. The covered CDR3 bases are TGTGCCAGCAGCCAACTGTTAGACCTAGCCTCGTCGGGAAACACC. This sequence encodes CASSQLLDLASSGNT. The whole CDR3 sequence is CASSQLLDLASSGNTIYF.

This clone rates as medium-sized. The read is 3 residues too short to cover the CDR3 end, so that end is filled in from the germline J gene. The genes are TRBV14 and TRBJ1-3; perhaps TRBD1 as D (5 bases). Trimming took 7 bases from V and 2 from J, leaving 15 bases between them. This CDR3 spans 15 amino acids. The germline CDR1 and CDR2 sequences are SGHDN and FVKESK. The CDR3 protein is CASKGRRGAGNTIYF. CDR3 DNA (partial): TGTGCCAGCAAAGGAAGACGGGGGGCTGGAAACACC.

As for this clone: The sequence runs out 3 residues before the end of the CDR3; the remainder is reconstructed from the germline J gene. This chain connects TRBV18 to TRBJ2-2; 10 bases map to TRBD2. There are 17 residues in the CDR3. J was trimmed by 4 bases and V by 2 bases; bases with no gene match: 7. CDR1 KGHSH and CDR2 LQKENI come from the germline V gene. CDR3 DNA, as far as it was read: TGTGCCAGCTCACCATGGGCTAGCGGGGGCCTCACCGGGGAG. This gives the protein CASSPWASGGLTGE. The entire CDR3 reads CASSPWASGGLTGELFF.